This T cell receptor (beta chain) emerged from a study of shared clonotypes between healthy human individuals. CD45RO-negative CD8 cells positively selected for CCR7 made up the naive population, which excluded terminally differentiated effector memory CD45RA+ cells. Germline lookup yields CDR1 SGDLS and CDR2 YYNGEE. V was pared by 0 bases and J by 2 bases, with 2 bases of the junction left unmatched. The CDR3 extends over 16 amino acids. Sequencing was performed with immunoSEQ multiplex PCR; in TCRdb, only in-frame clones are kept and a portion is missing. The top ten hold 1.1% of the sample, which has 2 million or so clones, about 95% seen once. This clone was detected once.

Sequenced input: naive CD8+ T cells sorted from blood. J is TRBJ2-7 and V is TRBV9, with 13 bases lining up with TRBD2. The sequence was collected from a man aged 18 to 35 in good health. Here the CDR3 DNA reads TGTGCCAGCAGCGTAGCGGGGACTAGCGGGGCCTACGAGCAGTACTTC. Its translation is CASSVAGTSGAYEQYF. The entire variable domain, with the rest obtained from reference TRBV9 and TRBJ2-7, is as follows: DSGVTQTPKHLITATGQRVTLRCSPRSGDLSVYWYQQSLDQGLQFLIQYYNGEERAKGNILERFSAQQFPDLHSELNLSSLELGDSALYFCASSVAGTSGAYEQYFGPGTRLTVT.